This T cell receptor beta chain is from a study of early T cells in non-severe SARS-CoV-2 infection. This clonotype has a count of ten or more. Attached unique molecular identifiers marked individual cDNA molecules. TCRdb processed the 5' RACE reads anew with MiXCR; each CDR3 protein has one entry. The table shows some 71,000 distinct CDR3 sequences, with about an eighth occurring only once. The length of the CDR3 is 11 residues. Germline CDR1 is DFQATT and CDR2 is SNEGSKA (reference sequence). V is TRBV20-1 and J is TRBJ2-3; D is possibly TRBD1 or TRBD2 (5 bases each). Sequencing input: whole blood. The source of this sequence is an adult who was a healthcare worker with PCR-confirmed SARS-CoV-2 infection or an uninfected control (not recorded which). CDR3 in amino acids: CSGEGRDTQYF. DNA for the CDR3: TGCAGCGGAGAGGGGCGGGATACGCAGTATTTT.